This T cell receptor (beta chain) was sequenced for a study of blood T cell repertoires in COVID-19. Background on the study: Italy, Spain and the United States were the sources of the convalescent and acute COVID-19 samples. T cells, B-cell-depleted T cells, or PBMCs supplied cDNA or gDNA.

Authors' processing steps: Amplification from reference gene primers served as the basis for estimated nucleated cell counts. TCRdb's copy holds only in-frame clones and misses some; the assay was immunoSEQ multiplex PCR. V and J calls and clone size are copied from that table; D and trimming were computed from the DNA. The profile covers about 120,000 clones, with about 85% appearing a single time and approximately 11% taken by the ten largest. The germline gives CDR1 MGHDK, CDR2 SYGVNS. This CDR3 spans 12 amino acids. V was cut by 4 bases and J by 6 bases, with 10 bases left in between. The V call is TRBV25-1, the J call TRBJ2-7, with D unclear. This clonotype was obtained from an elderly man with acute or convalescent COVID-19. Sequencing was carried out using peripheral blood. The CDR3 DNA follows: TGTGCCAGCAGTGGAACAGCCGGCGAGCAGTACTTC. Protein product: CASSGTAGEQYF.